This TCR beta chain was captured by sequencing in a study of blood T cells in healthy people across ages. Regarding the study as a whole: Percentage of naive T cells showed a strong correlation with TCR beta diversity. Comparison with aged donors showed that long-lived donors had more naive CD4+ cells and higher diversity. Getting older went along with TCR beta diversity per million T cells dropping roughly linearly.

In terms of origin and age, donors were healthy Caucasian individuals from Russia aged about 6 to 90. For the second PCR, which ran for about 7 to 12 cycles, a sample-barcoded 5' primer and a J-beta primer mix were used. MiXCR was run by TCRdb on the 5' RACE reads, yielding one entry per CDR3 protein. The sample has approximately 2,000,000 distinct CDR3 sequences; around 40% are singletons. As to this clonotype: What it binds is not known.

Germline V gives CDR1 MNHEY, CDR2 SVGEGT. Trimming removed 2 bases from V and 2 bases from J; junction bases left unmatched: 7. The CDR3 sequence is 16 residues long. This sequence originates from a human donor in good health. The chain has TRBV6-2 or TRBV6-3 and TRBJ1-2; 8 positions agree with TRBD1. Sequenced sample: blood. CDR3 region: CASSYGGQGANYGYTF. Here the CDR3 DNA reads TGTGCCAGCAGTTACGGGGGCCAGGGGGCCAACTATGGCTACACCTTC.